The entry below gives a single TCR beta chain sequence along with its context. Antigen specificity is unknown. This sample was included in a study of cytomegalovirus exposure and HLA in healthy donors. Overall study context: A prior analysis found 90 million to 120 million unique TCR beta sequences from some 200 million T cells.

With V trimmed by 0 bases and J by 6 bases, 10 bases remained unmatched. The CDR3 covers 17 residues. The V gene's germline CDR1 is SGDLS and CDR2 YYNGEE. PCR was performed using 60 Vbeta and 13 Jbeta primers. Clones were sequenced by immunoSEQ multiplex PCR, and TCRdb holds only the in-frame ones, with some missing. Found here are tens of thousands of clones; the top ten clones hold 2.1%. General observations from the study: Reports showed the classifier diagnosing cytomegalovirus status with high specificity and sensitivity. Association of a missense DCLRE1C variant with TCR beta V- and J-gene trimming was reported in a later analysis. A later examination showed that TCR association rates differed by HLA locus, with DRB1 most and HLA-C fewest.

V and J are TRBV9 and TRBJ2-7; 12 bases match TRBD2. The sample was PBMCs. The clonotype comes from a woman aged 35 to 49 in good health and CMV-seronegative. The CDR3 reads CASSVEGTPGLAGEQYF. The CDR3, as DNA: TGTGCCAGCAGCGTAGAGGGAACCCCGGGACTAGCGGGCGAGCAGTACTTC.